Listed below are T cell receptor beta chains from one sample, sequenced in a study of T cells in Graves' hyperthyroidism and ophthalmopathy. TCRdb re-called the multiplex PCR reads with MiXCR, one entry per CDR3 protein. The data hold around 600,000 distinct CDR3 sequences, with about 14% observed a single time. Sequences were obtained from blood. All receptors come from a woman aged 45-59 years with Graves' ophthalmopathy. Each CDR3 is given with its conserved first and last residue.

cdr3_length	v_call	j_call	cdr3_aa
15	TRBV28	TRBJ2-7	CATLTGSSEAYEQYF
16	TRBV5-5	TRBJ2-5	CASTLMMTGGLETQYF
19	TRBV29-1	TRBJ2-3	CSAREGLAFRPGATDTQYF
14	TRBV5-1	TRBJ2-7	CASKTGLAGYEQYF
14	TRBV20-1	TRBJ2-1	CSTRAAVSYNKQFF
13	TRBV7-9	TRBJ1-2	CASIPTENYGYTF
15	TRBV24-1	TRBJ2-1	CATSAFQQGFGGMVF
15	TRBV7-2	TRBJ2-5	CASSLADWGSETQYF
15	TRBV20-1	TRBJ1-6	CSASQLGREGSPLHF
16	TRBV20-1	TRBJ1-5	CSAGAGQTYSNQPQHF
14	TRBV20-1	TRBJ2-1	CSALTSGRVNEQFF
18	TRBV6-4	TRBJ2-2	CASSPQTSGRAATGELFF
18	TRBV28	TRBJ1-6	CASSLARQASSYNSPLHF